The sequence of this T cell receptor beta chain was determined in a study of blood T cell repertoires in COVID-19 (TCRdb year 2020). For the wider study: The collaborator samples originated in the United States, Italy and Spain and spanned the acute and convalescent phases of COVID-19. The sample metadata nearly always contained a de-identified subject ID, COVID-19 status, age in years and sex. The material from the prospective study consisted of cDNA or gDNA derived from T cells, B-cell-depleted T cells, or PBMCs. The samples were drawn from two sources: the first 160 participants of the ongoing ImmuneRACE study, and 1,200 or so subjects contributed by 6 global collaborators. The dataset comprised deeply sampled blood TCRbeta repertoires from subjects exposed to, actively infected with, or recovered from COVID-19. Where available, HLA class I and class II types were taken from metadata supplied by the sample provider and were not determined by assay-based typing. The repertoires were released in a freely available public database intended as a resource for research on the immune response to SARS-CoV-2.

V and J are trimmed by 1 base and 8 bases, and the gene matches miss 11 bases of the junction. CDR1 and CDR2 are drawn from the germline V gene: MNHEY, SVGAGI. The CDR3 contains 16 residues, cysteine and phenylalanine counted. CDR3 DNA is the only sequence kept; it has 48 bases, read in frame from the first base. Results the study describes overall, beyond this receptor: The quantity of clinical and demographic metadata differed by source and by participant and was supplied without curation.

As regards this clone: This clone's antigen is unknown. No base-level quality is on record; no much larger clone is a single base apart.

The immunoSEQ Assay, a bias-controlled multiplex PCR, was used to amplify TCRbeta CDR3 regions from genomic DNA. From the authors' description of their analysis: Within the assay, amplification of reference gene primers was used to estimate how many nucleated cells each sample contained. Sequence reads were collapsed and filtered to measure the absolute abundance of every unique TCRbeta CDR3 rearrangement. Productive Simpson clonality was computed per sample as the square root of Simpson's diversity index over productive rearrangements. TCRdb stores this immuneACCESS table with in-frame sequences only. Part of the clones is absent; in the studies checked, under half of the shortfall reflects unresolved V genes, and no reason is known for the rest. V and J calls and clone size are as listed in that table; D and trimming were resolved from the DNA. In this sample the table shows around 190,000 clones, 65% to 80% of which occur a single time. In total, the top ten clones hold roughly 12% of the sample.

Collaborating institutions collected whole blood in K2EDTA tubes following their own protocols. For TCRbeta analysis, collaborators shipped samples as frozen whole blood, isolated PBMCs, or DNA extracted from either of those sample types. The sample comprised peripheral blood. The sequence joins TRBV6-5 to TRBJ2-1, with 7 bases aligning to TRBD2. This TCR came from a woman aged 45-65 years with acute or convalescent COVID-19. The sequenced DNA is TGTGCCAGCAGTTACTTAGGAGGGACTACTTTCTATGAGCAGTTCTTC. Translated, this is CASSYLGGTTFYEQFF.